This passage covers 20 T cell receptor beta chains from one sample sequenced in a study of cytomegalovirus exposure and HLA in healthy donors. The PCR was carried out with 60 Vbeta primers and 13 Jbeta primers. Some clones are missing from TCRdb's copy, which holds only in-frame ones; the method was immunoSEQ multiplex PCR. The sample consists of more than 140,000 clones, about 80% of them appearing once. The sequenced material came from PBMCs. The source is a woman aged 40 to 55 in good health and CMV-seronegative.

The gene calls are TRBV7-2 and TRBJ2-3; perhaps TRBD1 as D (5 bases). This CDR3 is built from 14 residues. V shed 1 base and J shed 1 base, with 6 bases lying between them. Germline assignment: CDR1 SGHTA and CDR2 FQGNSA. The DNA for the CDR3 is TGTGCCAGCAGCTTAGGGGGCCGCACAGATACGCAGTATTTT. Amino acids: CASSLGGRTDTQYF. Looking up the rest from reference TRBV7-2 and TRBJ2-3 gives the full variable domain: GAGVSQSPSNKVTEKGKDVELRCDPISGHTALYWYRQSLGQGLEFLIYFQGNSAPDKSGLPSDRFSAERTGGSVSTLTIQRTQQEDSAVYLCASSLGGRTDTQYFGPGTRLTVL.

The chain employs TRBV5-5 and TRBJ1-1; TRBD1 matches 8 bases. The CDR3 has 18 amino acids. CDR1 and CDR2 (germline): SGHKS, YYEKEE (reference sequence). Trimming cost V 7 bases and J 5 bases; bases outside gene matches: 22. Written as DNA, the CDR3 is TGTGCCAGCTCAGGACAGGGATGGCCCGGGTTCCCGGGGACTGAAGCTTTCTTT. Residues: CASSGQGWPGFPGTEAFF.

CDR3 residues: CASRPQGASEAFF. The CDR3 DNA reads as TGTGCCAGCAGGCCGCAGGGGGCCTCTGAAGCTTTCTTT. The chain has TRBV27 and TRBJ1-1; 8 bases agree with TRBD1. With V trimmed by 6 bases and J by 6 bases, 6 bases remained unmatched. CDR3 size: 13 residues. Germline lookup yields CDR1 MNHEY and CDR2 SMNVEV (reference sequence).

This chain joins TRBV11-2 and TRBJ1-2; TRBD1 is a possible D gene (5 bases). Germline CDR1 reads SGHAT; CDR2 reads FQNNGV. V lost 2 bases and J 8 bases, leaving 12 bases between the germline ends. The CDR3 length is 13 residues. The CDR3 coding sequence is TGTGCCAGCAGCTTACTAGGGGATATAGGCTACACCTTC. Translation gives CASSLLGDIGYTF.

This chain links TRBV6-5 with TRBJ2-3, with 8 positions matching TRBD2. The CDR3 extends over 14 amino acids. The ends lost 5 bases at V and 4 bases at J; junction bases unmatched: 5. CDR1 is MNHEY, CDR2 SVGAGI, per germline. CDR3 DNA: TGTGCCAGCAGTAACCGGGGACTAGCAGATACGCAGTATTTT. This sequence encodes CASSNRGLADTQYF.

The V call is TRBV9, the J call TRBJ1-5; TRBD1 aligns across 8 bases. V was pared by 4 bases and J by 1 base, with 10 bases of the junction left unmatched. This CDR3 spans 17 amino acids. Germline CDR1 is SGDLS and CDR2 is YYNGEE. The chain's CDR3 is CASSPGSGGASNQPQHF. The CDR3 coding sequence is TGTGCCAGCAGCCCCGGTTCAGGGGGCGCGAGCAATCAGCCCCAGCATTTT.

This clone was recorded once. The chain uses TRBV7-9 and TRBJ2-7, with D uncertain. Trimming took off 1 base at V and 1 base at J, with 8 bases between the two ends. CDR3 length: 14 residues. CDR1 is SEHNR and CDR2 is FQNEAQ in the germline V gene (reference sequence). CDR3 bases: TGTGCCAGCAGCTTAGGGGCTCTATCCTACGAGCAGTACTTC. Its translation is CASSLGALSYEQYF.

This clone was seen once. The chain is built from TRBV18 and TRBJ1-1; tentatively, D is TRBD1 (6 bases). CDR3 length: 15 residues. Germline loops: CDR1 KGHSH, CDR2 LQKENI. V shed 3 bases and J shed 0 bases, with 11 bases lying between them. The CDR3 DNA sequence: TGTGCCAGCTCACCCTTGGACAGTTTGAACACTGAAGCTTTCTTT. This translates into CASSPLDSLNTEAFF.

This chain links TRBV4-3 with TRBJ2-7, with 8 positions matching TRBD2. This CDR3 has 16 residues. The trim removed 0 bases at V and 6 bases at J, leaving 10 bases unmatched. Germline loops: CDR1 LGHNA, CDR2 YSLEER. In DNA form, the CDR3 reads TGCGCCAGCAGCCAAGAAATGCCGGGACTAGAGGTCGAGCAGTACTTC. Translated, it gives CASSQEMPGLEVEQYF.

The rearrangement uses TRBV4-3 and TRBJ1-1; possible D gene TRBD1, 5 bases. V was pared by 2 bases and J by 7 bases, with 8 bases between. The CDR3 extends over 12 amino acids. CDR1 and CDR2 from the germline V gene are LGHNA and YSLEER. CDR3: CASSQLDSEAFF. The CDR3 DNA follows: TGCGCCAGCAGCCAACTTGACAGTGAAGCTTTCTTT.

This sequence joins TRBV18 and TRBJ1-4; a weak D match, TRBD1 (6 bases). The CDR3 sequence is 17 residues long. Germline V gives CDR1 KGHSH, CDR2 LQKENI. Trimming cost V 2 bases and J 8 bases, with 21 bases left between them. For the CDR3, the DNA is TGTGCCAGCTCACCATTTGTGAACAGGGAGGGATTCGAAAAACTGTTTTTT. Its translation is CASSPFVNREGFEKLFF.

The rearrangement uses TRBV28 and TRBJ1-2; 9 bases line up with TRBD1. The CDR3 has 14 amino acids. CDR1 MDHEN and CDR2 SYDVKM come from the germline V gene. V was pared by 6 bases and J by 6 bases, with 8 bases of the junction left unmatched. CDR3 DNA: TGTGCCAGCAGCTCGACAGGGGGGGTAGATGGCTACACCTTC. Protein product: CASSSTGGVDGYTF.

V usage is TRBV27 and J usage is TRBJ2-7, with 7 nucleotides matching TRBD1. The CDR3 consists of 14 residues. The V segment lost 7 bases and the J segment 3 bases; nucleotides outside the gene matches: 9. CDR1 and CDR2 (germline): MNHEY, SMNVEV (reference sequence). The CDR3 protein is CASKPGQTFYEQYF. In DNA, the CDR3 is TGTGCCAGCAAACCGGGACAGACCTTCTACGAGCAGTACTTC.

The rearrangement links TRBV19 to TRBJ1-2; TRBD1 is a possible D gene (6 bases). The CDR3 contains 14 residues. Germline assignment: CDR1 LNHDA and CDR2 SQIVND (reference sequence). Deletions cut 5 bases from V and 4 bases from J, with 14 bases between. The CDR3 here is CASSFRTEIYGYTF. CDR3 bases: TGTGCCAGTAGTTTCAGGACAGAAATCTATGGCTACACCTTC.

The genes are TRBV27 and TRBJ2-7, with TRBD2 matching 7 bases. CDR3 length: 15 amino acids. With 4 bases clipped from V and 4 bases from J, the junction kept 10 bases outside the gene matches. Germline lookup yields CDR1 MNHEY and CDR2 SMNVEV (reference sequence). CDR3 sequence (DNA): TGTGCCAGCAGTTCCCACGGGGGGACCATTTACGAGCAGTACTTC. Protein product: CASSSHGGTIYEQYF.

This chain connects TRBV4-2 to TRBJ2-5, with TRBD2 matching 7 bases. This CDR3 contains 14 residues. The ends lost 5 bases at V and 3 bases at J; junction bases unmatched: 6. Per the germline V gene, CDR1 is LGHNA and CDR2 is YNFKEQ. The CDR3 DNA is TGTGCCAGCAGCTCTCGACTAGCTAAAGAGACCCAGTACTTC. Its protein product is CASSSRLAKETQYF.

CDR3 protein: CASSWGQGKGNTIYF. The CDR3 DNA follows: TGCGCCAGCAGCTGGGGACAGGGGAAAGGAAACACCATATATTTT. The chain joins TRBV5-1 to TRBJ1-3; 10 positions match TRBD1. The CDR3 covers 15 residues. Germline trimming cut 3 bases from V and 4 bases from J; bases unmatched to any gene: 4. The V gene's germline CDR1 is SGHRS and CDR2 YFSETQ.

The chain links TRBV7-9 to TRBJ2-2, with TRBD1 matching over 7 bases. Germline-derived CDR1 and CDR2 are SEHNR and FQNEAQ (reference sequence). V trimming: 6 bases; J trimming: 0 bases; junction bases outside the gene matches: 10. The CDR3 spans 17 residues. Here the CDR3 DNA reads TGTGCCAGCAGACATCCCACAGGGGCGCCGAACACCGGGGAGCTGTTTTTT. It translates to CASRHPTGAPNTGELFF.

The J gene is TRBJ1-2, the V gene TRBV14, with D hard to call. CDR1 SGHDN and CDR2 FVKESK come from the germline V gene. The CDR3 covers 14 residues. The ends were cut back, 4 bases at V and 4 bases at J, with 13 bases in the middle. In DNA, the CDR3 is TGTGCCAGCAGCCGAGACCGGGTCCTCTATGGCTACACCTTC. It codes for CASSRDRVLYGYTF.

The chain has TRBV7-3 and TRBJ2-1, with 11 nucleotides matching TRBD1. V lost 2 bases to trimming and J lost 4 bases; unmatched junction nucleotides: 1. Germline V gives CDR1 SGHTA, CDR2 FQGTGA. There are 15 residues in the CDR3. The CDR3 spells CASSLGQGAYNEQFF. The CDR3 DNA sequence: TGTGCCAGCAGCTTAGGACAGGGGGCTTACAATGAGCAGTTCTTC.